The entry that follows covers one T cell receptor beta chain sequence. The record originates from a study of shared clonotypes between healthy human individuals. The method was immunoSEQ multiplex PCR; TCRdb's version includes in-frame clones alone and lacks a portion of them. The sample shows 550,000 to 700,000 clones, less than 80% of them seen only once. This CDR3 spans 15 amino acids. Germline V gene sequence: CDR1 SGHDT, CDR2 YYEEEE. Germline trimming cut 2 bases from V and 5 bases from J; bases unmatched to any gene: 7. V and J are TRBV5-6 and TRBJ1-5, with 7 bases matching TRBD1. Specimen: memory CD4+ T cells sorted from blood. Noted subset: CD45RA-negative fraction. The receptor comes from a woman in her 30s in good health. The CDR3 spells CASSFYGTVYQPQHF. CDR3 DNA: TGTGCCAGCAGCTTTTACGGGACAGTTTATCAGCCCCAGCATTTT.